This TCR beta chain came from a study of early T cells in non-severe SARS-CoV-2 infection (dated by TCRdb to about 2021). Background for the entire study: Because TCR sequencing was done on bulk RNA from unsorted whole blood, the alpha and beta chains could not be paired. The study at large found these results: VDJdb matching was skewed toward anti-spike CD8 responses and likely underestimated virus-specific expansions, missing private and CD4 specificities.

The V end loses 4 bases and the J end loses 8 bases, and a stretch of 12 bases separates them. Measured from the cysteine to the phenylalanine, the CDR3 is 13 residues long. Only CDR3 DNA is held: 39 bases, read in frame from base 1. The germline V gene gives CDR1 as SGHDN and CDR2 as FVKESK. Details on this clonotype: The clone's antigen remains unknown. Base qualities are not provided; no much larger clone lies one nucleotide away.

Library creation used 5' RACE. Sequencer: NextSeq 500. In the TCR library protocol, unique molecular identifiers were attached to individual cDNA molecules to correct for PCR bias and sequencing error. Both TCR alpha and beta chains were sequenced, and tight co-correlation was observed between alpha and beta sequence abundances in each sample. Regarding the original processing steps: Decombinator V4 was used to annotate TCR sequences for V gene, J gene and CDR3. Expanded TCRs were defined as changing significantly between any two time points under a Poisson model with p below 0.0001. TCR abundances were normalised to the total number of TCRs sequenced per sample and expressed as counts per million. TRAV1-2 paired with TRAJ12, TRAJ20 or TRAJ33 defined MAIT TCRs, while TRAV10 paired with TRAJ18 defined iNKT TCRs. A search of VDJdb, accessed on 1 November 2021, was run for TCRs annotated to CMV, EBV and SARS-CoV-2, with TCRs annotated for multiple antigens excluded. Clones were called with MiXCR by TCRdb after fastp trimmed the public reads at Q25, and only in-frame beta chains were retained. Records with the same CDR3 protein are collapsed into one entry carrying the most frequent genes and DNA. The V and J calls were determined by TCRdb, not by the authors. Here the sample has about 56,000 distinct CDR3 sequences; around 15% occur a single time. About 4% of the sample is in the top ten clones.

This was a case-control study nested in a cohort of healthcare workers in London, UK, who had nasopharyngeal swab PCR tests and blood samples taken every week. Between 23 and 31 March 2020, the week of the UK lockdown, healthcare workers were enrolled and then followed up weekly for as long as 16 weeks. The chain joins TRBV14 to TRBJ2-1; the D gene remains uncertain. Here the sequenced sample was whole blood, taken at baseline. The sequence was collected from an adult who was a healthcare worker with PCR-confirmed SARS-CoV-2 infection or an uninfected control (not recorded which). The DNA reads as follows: TGTGCCAGCAGCCCTACCCTAAGGGATGAGCAGTTCTTC. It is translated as CASSPTLRDEQFF.